What follows describes a single T cell receptor beta chain. Its antigen is still unknown. No quality values exist for individual bases; no much larger clone is one base distant. V and J are truncated by 4 bases and 3 bases respectively, leaving an intervening sequence of 13 bases. The CDR3, from cysteine to phenylalanine, totals 15 residues. Only the CDR3 DNA is retained, 45 bases long and in frame from the first base. Library preparation used 5' RACE. The sequencing machine was an Illumina HiSeq 2500. A second PCR of about 6 to 12 cycles was performed with a sample-barcoded 5' primer and a J-beta primer mix. A unique molecular identifier was introduced onto each TCR beta cDNA molecule by a template-switch 5' adaptor carrying 12 random nucleotides. Each sample yielded at least 3 million CDR3-containing paired-end reads. First-strand cDNA synthesis was performed from all RNA using the Mint cDNA synthesis kit, with priming by a TRBC-specific oligonucleotide. After uracil-DNA glycosylase treatment, a first 18-cycle PCR used universal primers M1SS and BC2_uni_R on all cDNA. The study's own analysis went as follows. Normalization of each sample was performed by random selection of 1 million high-quality reads, each carrying a distinct molecular identifier. Reads sharing molecular identifiers were discarded rather than binned into consensus sequences. MiTCR, with a Q25 quality threshold and the strictest error-elimination algorithm, was used for CDR3 identification, clonotype clustering and error correction. Lower-bound total TCR beta diversity was estimated with a nonparametric unseen species model using Euler transformation. TCRdb ran its own pipeline on the public reads, namely fastp trimming at Q25 and MiXCR clone calling, and kept in-frame beta chains. A single entry per CDR3 protein holds the most common genes and DNA from its merged rows. TCRdb's processing, not the study's, gives the V and J calls here. This sample gives 600,000 to 900,000 distinct CDR3 sequences in total; 20% to 30% of them show up just once. Approximately 2.9% of the sample goes to the ten largest clones.

The data are from a study of blood T cells in healthy people across ages (dated by TCRdb to about 2015). For the wider study: Template switching captured roughly one uniquely barcoded TCR beta cDNA molecule per two T cells in model experiments. The study measured age-related changes in TCR beta repertoire diversity using deep sequencing normalized with unique cDNA molecular identifiers. Four age groups were formed from the donors: young (average approximately 15 years), middle-aged (just under 40), aged (approximately 60) and long-lived (less than 85). Using the same blood draw, the study looked at two additional independent replicas of 1 million unique cDNA reads for two donors, one aged 18 to 30 and the other aged 80 or older.

General conclusions and limits of the study: Estimates of total diversity based on one million sequenced T cells were regarded as lower bounds and as underestimates. Observed TCR beta diversity correlated strongly with the percentage of naive T cells measured by flow cytometry. The long-lived group showed more naive CD4+ T cells, fewer expanded clones and increased TCR diversity than the aged group, suggesting age selection. Since profiling was done on bulk unsorted PBMCs, naive and antigen-experienced compartments could not be conclusively compared. Observed TCR beta diversity per million T cells fell roughly linearly with age, and a significant reduction was already apparent by age around 44. Donor CMV infection status was unknown, potentially confounding age-related changes in expanded clonotypes.

The donors were some 39 Caucasian individuals from Russia, aged about 6 to 100 years, who were systemically healthy. Each donor gave ten milliliters of peripheral blood, collected into EDTA-treated Vacutainer tubes. PBMCs were isolated by Ficoll-Paque density-gradient centrifugation, with at least 6 million obtained per sample. Total RNA was extracted from PBMCs with Trizol reagent, with at least 5 micrograms obtained per sample. The percentages of naive CD45RAhigh/CD27high T cells were determined by flow cytometry on a PBMC aliquot from every donor. These data were also reused for a study on T cells of mothers and their children. Reported in the second study: Nine systemically healthy Caucasian individuals, comprising three mothers and their six children, were included as donors. cDNA synthesis used all of the extracted RNA, with around 1.6 ug of RNA in each 15 ul reaction. In the second PCR, the M1S primer added sample barcodes and 2-4 random nucleotides. More than 8 million TCR beta CDR3 reads were obtained from each mother, and some 3 million reads were obtained from each child. In both related and unrelated pairs, thymic selection shapes the output of TCR recombination in a similar way, with inherited differences having only a minor effect. Normalized repertoire overlap was always slightly but never significantly higher in related than unrelated mother-child pairs. No persistent microchimeric T cell clones were detected, at a sensitivity of roughly 100 clones per million clonotypes. The study used deep NGS to compare TCR beta repertoires of mothers and children, seeking features distinguishing related mother-child pairs from unrelated individuals. Mothers averaged about 40 +/- 4 years of age and children averaged around 10 +/- 4 years. Libraries were sequenced on Illumina HiSeq 2000 with 100+100 nt paired-end reads after adapter ligation with NEBNext reagents. To prevent cross-contamination, the mother and child libraries were prepared a month apart and were sequenced in separate runs. Between roughly 450,000 and 2,200,000 distinct TCR beta clonotypes were identified per donor. Naive TCR beta clonotypes were estimated from low-frequency clonotypes matched to each donor's FACS-determined naive share, without sorting.

Sequencing was performed on blood. The chain joins TRBV12-3 or TRBV12-4 to TRBJ2-1; the D gene is perhaps TRBD1, from 7 matching bases. The sequence was collected from a boy between 5 and 17 years old in good health. Here the CDR3 is given as CASSWGDSRYNEQFF. The DNA reads TGTGCCAGCAGTTGGGGGGACAGCCGCTACAATGAGCAGTTCTTC.